One and the same sample provided the 8 T cell receptor beta chains below, sequenced in a study of blood T cells in healthy people across ages. A second PCR, run for about 7 to 11 cycles, used a sample-barcoded 5' primer plus a J-beta primer mix. TCRdb recomputed calls from the 5' RACE reads with MiXCR, one row per CDR3 protein. The repertoire holds about 1.6 million distinct CDR3 sequences, with roughly 30% as singletons. The sequenced sample consisted of blood. These receptors all stem from a woman in her twenties or thirties in good health.

The chain is built from TRBV20-1 and TRBJ1-1; D may be TRBD1 (5 bases). V dropped 1 base and J dropped 4 bases, with 10 bases sitting between them. This CDR3 contains 13 residues. Germline CDR1 and CDR2: DFQATT and SNEGSKA (reference sequence). CDR3 sequence reads: CSARGGRATEAFF. Here the CDR3 DNA reads TGCAGTGCTAGAGGAGGCAGGGCCACTGAAGCTTTCTTT.

The J gene is TRBJ2-7, the V gene TRBV20-1; 8 bases fit TRBD2. The V and J ends lost 2 bases and 7 bases, in that order; junction bases with no gene match: 7. Germline-derived CDR1 and CDR2 are DFQATT and SNEGSKA (reference sequence). The CDR3 length is 13 residues. The DNA of the CDR3 is TGCAGTGCTAGATCGGGGCTAGCGGGTGAGCAGTACTTC. Translation: CSARSGLAGEQYF.

This clonotype was picked up a small number of times. The V and J genes are TRBV7-2 and TRBJ2-1, with 8 bases that match TRBD2. This CDR3 is built from 15 residues. J lost 6 bases, V lost 3 bases, and 7 bases had no gene match. Germline V gene lookup returns CDR1 SGHTA and CDR2 FQGNSA. The chain's CDR3 is CASSFTGREVNEQFF. The CDR3 coding sequence is TGTGCCAGCAGCTTTACAGGGCGGGAGGTCAATGAGCAGTTCTTC.

This clonotype was seen a few times. This sequence joins TRBV20-1 and TRBJ1-2, with D possibly matching TRBD1 (6 bases). Germline V gives CDR1 DFQATT, CDR2 SNEGSKA (reference sequence). V dropped 5 bases and J dropped 8 bases, with 15 bases sitting between them. This CDR3 is 12 amino acids long. In DNA, the CDR3 is TGCAGTGCTTGGGCCAGGGGCCGCGGCTACACCTTC. It is translated as CSAWARGRGYTF.

The rearrangement joins TRBV14 to TRBJ1-6; D might be TRBD1 (5 bases). CDR3 length: 15 residues. Germline CDR1 is SGHDN and CDR2 is FVKESK. Trimming pared 1 base from V and 7 bases from J, leaving 11 bases between. For the CDR3, the DNA is TGTGCCAGCAGCCAAGCAACAGGTGTCAATTCACCCCTCCACTTT. It encodes CASSQATGVNSPLHF.

There are many counts of this clonotype. The gene calls are TRBV5-1 and TRBJ1-2; no firm D call. Per germline, CDR1 SGHRS and CDR2 YFSETQ. The length of the CDR3 is 13 residues. V shed 8 bases and J shed 0 bases, with 11 bases lying between them. The chain's CDR3 is CASSPVANYGYTF. The CDR3 nucleotides read TGCGCCAGTTCCCCGGTGGCTAACTATGGCTACACCTTC. The full variable domain, in which reference TRBV5-1 and TRBJ1-2 provide the parts outside the CDR3, is KAGVTQTPRYLIKTRGQQVTLSCSPISGHRSVSWYQQTPGQGLQFLFEYFSETQRNKGNFPGRFSGRQFSNSRSEMNVSTLELGDSALYLCASSPVANYGYTFGSGTRLTVV.

This chain uses TRBV25-1 with TRBJ2-3; the match to TRBD2 covers 8 bases. This CDR3 spans 14 amino acids. In germline, CDR1 is MGHDK, CDR2 SYGVNS. The J segment lost 7 bases and the V segment lost 6 bases, leaving 9 bases of the junction unmatched. CDR3 in DNA: TGTGCCAGCAGACGAACGGGGGGGCTTTATACGCAGTATTTT. As protein: CASRRTGGLYTQYF.

The CDR3 region is CASSLRGAKTQYF. In nucleotides, the CDR3 is TGTGCCAGCAGTTTAAGGGGCGCAAAGACCCAGTACTTC. The V call is TRBV27, the J call TRBJ2-5; D is perhaps TRBD1 (5 bases). CDR3 size: 13 residues. The V and J ends lost 2 bases and 6 bases respectively, with 10 bases between them. Germline-derived CDR1 and CDR2 are MNHEY and SMNVEV (reference sequence).